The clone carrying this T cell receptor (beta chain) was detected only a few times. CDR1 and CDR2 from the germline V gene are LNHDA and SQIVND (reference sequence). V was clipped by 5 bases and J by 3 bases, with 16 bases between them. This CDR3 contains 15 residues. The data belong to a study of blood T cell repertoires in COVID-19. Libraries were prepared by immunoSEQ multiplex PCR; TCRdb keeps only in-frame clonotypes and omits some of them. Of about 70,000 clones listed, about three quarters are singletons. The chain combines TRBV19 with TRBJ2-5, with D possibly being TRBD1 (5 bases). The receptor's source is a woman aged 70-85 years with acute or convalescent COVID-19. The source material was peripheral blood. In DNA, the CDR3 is TGTGCCAGTAGTTCGCTAGGGGTGGGGAAAGAGACCCAGTACTTC. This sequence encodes CASSSLGVGKETQYF.